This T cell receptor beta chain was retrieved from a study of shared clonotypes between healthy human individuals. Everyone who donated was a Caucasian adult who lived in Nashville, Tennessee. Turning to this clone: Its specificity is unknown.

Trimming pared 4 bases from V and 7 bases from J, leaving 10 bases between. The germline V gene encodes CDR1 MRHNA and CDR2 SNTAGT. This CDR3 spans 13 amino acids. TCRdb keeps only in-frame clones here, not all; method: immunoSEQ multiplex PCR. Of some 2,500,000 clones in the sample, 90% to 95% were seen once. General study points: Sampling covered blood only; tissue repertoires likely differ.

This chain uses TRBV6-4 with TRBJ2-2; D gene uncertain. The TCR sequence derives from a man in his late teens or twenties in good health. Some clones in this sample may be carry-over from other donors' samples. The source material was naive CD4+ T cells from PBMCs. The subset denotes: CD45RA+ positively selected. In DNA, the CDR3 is TGTGCCAGCAGTGTAGTTGGCGGCGGGGAGCTGTTTTTT. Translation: CASSVVGGGELFF.